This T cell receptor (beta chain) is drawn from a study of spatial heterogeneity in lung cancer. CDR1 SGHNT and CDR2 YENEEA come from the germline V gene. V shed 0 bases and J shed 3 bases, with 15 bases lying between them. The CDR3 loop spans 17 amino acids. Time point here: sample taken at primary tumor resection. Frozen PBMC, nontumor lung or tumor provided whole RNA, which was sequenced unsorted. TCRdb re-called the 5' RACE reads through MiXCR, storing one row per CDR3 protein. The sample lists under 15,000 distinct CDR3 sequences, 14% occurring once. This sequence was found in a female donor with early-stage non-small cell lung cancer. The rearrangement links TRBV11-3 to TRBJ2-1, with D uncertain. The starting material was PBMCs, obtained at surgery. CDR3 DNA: TGTGCCAGCAGCTTAGATTCCGGCTGGGAAGACTACAATGAGCAGTTCTTC. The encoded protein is CASSLDSGWEDYNEQFF.